The 30 T cell receptor beta chains below come from one sample, sequenced in a study of T cells after yellow fever vaccination. TCRdb re-called the 5' RACE reads with MiXCR, one entry per CDR3 protein. The sample lists roughly 63,000 distinct CDR3 sequences, approximately 7% occurring once. Sequencing was performed on CD8+ T cells sorted from PBMCs, taken 15 days after the yellow fever booster vaccination. These receptors all come from a young man who received the YFV17D yellow fever vaccine.

This clonotype was seen repeatedly, ten times or more. The chain is built from TRBV6-5 and TRBJ2-2, with D perhaps matching TRBD1 (5 bases). Germline CDR1 and CDR2: MNHEY and SVGAGI. Trimming cost V 7 bases and J 6 bases, with 9 bases left between them. The CDR3 is made up of 12 amino acids. DNA for the CDR3: TGTGCCAGCACCCAGGGTTCCGGGGAGCTGTTTTTT. Its translation is CASTQGSGELFF.

This clonotype showed up many times. This sequence joins TRBV3-1 and TRBJ2-7, with TRBD2 as a possible D gene (5 bases). Germline CDR1 and CDR2: LGHDT and YNNKEL (reference sequence). The CDR3 covers 15 residues. V was pared by 1 base and J by 7 bases, with 17 bases between. The CDR3 is CASSQVGRPSGEQYF. CDR3 nucleotides: TGTGCCAGCAGCCAAGTAGGAAGACCCTCGGGGGAGCAGTACTTC.

The gene calls are TRBV4-1 and TRBJ2-5; 7 nucleotides match TRBD1. The CDR3 consists of 16 residues. Looked up from germline, CDR1 is MGHRA and CDR2 is YSYEKL. Trimming removed 2 bases from V and 3 bases from J; junction bases left unmatched: 9. The CDR3, as DNA: TGCGCCAGCAGCCAACCCGGGACAGTCCAAAAAGAGACCCAGTACTTC. Protein product: CASSQPGTVQKETQYF.

This clonotype appeared many times. The chain links TRBV7-9 to TRBJ2-5; 7 nucleotides line up with TRBD1. CDR3 length: 14 amino acids. V lost 5 bases and J lost 2; bases outside the gene matches: 5. From germline, CDR1 is SEHNR and CDR2 FQNEAQ (reference sequence). This chain's CDR3 is CASSKPGQQETQYF. The CDR3 DNA is TGTGCCAGCAGCAAACCGGGACAGCAAGAGACCCAGTACTTC.

In its sample, this clonotype was seen many times. The chain has TRBV29-1 and TRBJ2-5, with 7 nucleotides matching TRBD2. The length of the CDR3 is 15 residues. J lost 2 bases, V lost 0 bases, and 6 bases had no gene match. Germline V gives CDR1 SQVTM, CDR2 ANQGSEA. The chain's CDR3 is CSVEDPGLVQETQYF. The CDR3 region has the DNA TGCAGCGTTGAAGACCCCGGACTAGTTCAAGAGACCCAGTACTTC.

Ten or more counts support this clonotype. V gene TRBV12-3 or TRBV12-4 combines with J gene TRBJ2-3, with a weak D call TRBD2 (7 bases). V was pared by 6 bases and J by 0 bases, with 13 bases between. This CDR3 is built from 15 residues. DNA for the CDR3: TGTGCCAGCAGCCGGGCGGGGGCGAGCACAGATACGCAGTATTTT. Protein product: CASSRAGASTDTQYF.

This clonotype occurred many times. The chain has TRBV20-1 and TRBJ2-5, with 9 nucleotides matching TRBD1. V gave up 3 bases and J gave up 4 bases; unmatched junction bases: 9. The CDR3 extends over 15 amino acids. CDR1 and CDR2 from the germline V gene are DFQATT and SNEGSKA (reference sequence). The CDR3 DNA reads TGCAGTGCTAGTGGGGACAGGGATCTCCGAGAGACCCAGTACTTC. Protein: CSASGDRDLRETQYF.

This clonotype showed up many times. The chain's CDR3 is CSARDLGGAEAFF. In DNA, the CDR3 is TGCAGTGCTAGAGATCTCGGGGGTGCGGAAGCTTTCTTT. The chain combines TRBV20-1 with TRBJ1-1, with D maybe TRBD1 (5 bases). The germline V gene has CDR1 DFQATT and CDR2 SNEGSKA (reference sequence). V was pared by 0 bases and J by 8 bases, with 13 bases between. The length of the CDR3 is 13 residues.

The gene calls are TRBV7-2 and TRBJ2-7; TRBD2 aligns across 7 bases. The CDR3 has 16 residues. The trim removed 7 bases at V and 3 bases at J, leaving 15 bases unmatched. Germline V gene sequence: CDR1 SGHTA, CDR2 FQGNSA. The DNA for the CDR3 is TGTGCCAGCAACACGAATCTGAATAGCGGGTTCTACGAGCAGTACTTC. Residues: CASNTNLNSGFYEQYF.

This clonotype has ten or more counts. The chain is built from TRBV2 and TRBJ2-2; no firm D call. The CDR3 loop spans 14 amino acids. Trimming stripped 4 bases from V and 0 bases from J, with 6 bases between. In germline, CDR1 is SNHLY, CDR2 FYNNEI. In DNA form, the CDR3 reads TGTGCCAGCAGTGCTGACACGAACACCGGGGAGCTGTTTTTT. Protein sequence: CASSADTNTGELFF. Looking up the rest from reference TRBV2 and TRBJ2-2 gives the full variable domain: EPEVTQTPSHQVTQMGQEVILRCVPISNHLYFYWYRQILGQKVEFLVSFYNNEISEKSEIFDDQFSVERPDGSNFTLKIRSTKLEDSAMYFCASSADTNTGELFFGEGSRLTVL.

This clonotype was found many times. V and J are TRBV4-2 and TRBJ2-1, with a tentative D call TRBD2 (6 bases). This CDR3 has 14 amino acids. V gave up 6 bases and J gave up 4 bases, with 13 bases separating them. Germline CDR1 and CDR2: LGHNA and YNFKEQ. Here the CDR3 reads CASSRSGAYNEQFF. In DNA form, the CDR3 reads TGTGCCAGCAGTCGTAGCGGAGCTTACAATGAGCAGTTCTTC.

Comments on this clonotype: This could be a read error, since a much larger clone is one nucleotide away. The gene calls are TRBV6-4 and TRBJ2-6, with a tentative D call TRBD1 (5 bases). The CDR3 sequence is 17 residues long. Per the germline V gene, CDR1 is MRHNA and CDR2 is SNTAGT. As DNA, the CDR3 is TGTGCCATCAGTGACACGGCGACAGCCTCTGGGGCCAACGTCCTGACTTTC. Protein product: CAISDTATASGANVLTF.

This clonotype showed up many times. This rearrangement joins TRBV20-1 to TRBJ2-5, with 7 nucleotides matching TRBD2. CDR1 is DFQATT, CDR2 SNEGSKA, per germline (reference sequence). After removal of 2 bases from V and 1 base from J, the junction contained 7 bases not matched to a gene. The CDR3 covers 15 residues. The CDR3 loop is CSARPLLASQETQYF. CDR3 coding DNA: TGCAGTGCTAGACCCTTACTAGCGTCCCAAGAGACCCAGTACTTC.

This clonotype was counted ten times or more. The V gene is TRBV27, the J gene TRBJ2-7; TRBD2 aligns across 11 bases. V trimming: 5 bases; J trimming: 6 bases; junction bases outside the gene matches: 6. This CDR3 spans 14 amino acids. Germline CDR1 reads MNHEY; CDR2 reads SMNVEV (reference sequence). The CDR3 loop is CASSARTSGSEQYF. The CDR3, as DNA: TGTGCCAGCAGTGCCCGGACTAGCGGGTCCGAGCAGTACTTC.

This clonotype was observed many times. The rearrangement links TRBV6-5 to TRBJ2-1, with no clear D. CDR3 length equals 13 residues. Germline-derived CDR1 and CDR2 are MNHEY and SVGAGI. Trimming took 5 bases from V and 4 from J, leaving 9 bases between them. The CDR3 sequence is CASSTNLYNEQFF. The CDR3 DNA reads as TGTGCCAGCAGTACTAATCTATACAATGAGCAGTTCTTC.

CDR3 loop: CASSPGVRRETQYF. The CDR3 DNA reads as TGTGCCAGCAGCCCCGGGGTCCGCAGGGAGACCCAGTACTTC. This rearrangement joins TRBV21-1 to TRBJ2-5; TRBD1, as called in the table, went unchecked against the DNA. TRBV21-1 has pseudogene status. The CDR3 is 14 amino acids.

This clonotype has at least ten counts. The chain joins TRBV7-2 to TRBJ2-3; 10 bases match TRBD2. V dropped 7 bases and J dropped 4; count of bases not matched to a gene: 8. The germline V gene encodes CDR1 SGHTA and CDR2 FQGNSA. The CDR3 consists of 15 residues. CDR3 nucleotide sequence: TGTGCCAGCAACCTCGCTAGCGGGAGTGCAGATACGCAGTATTTT. This codes for CASNLASGSADTQYF.

This clonotype was detected once. A much larger clone lies a single base off, so this may be a read error. The chain couples TRBV10-3 to TRBJ2-5; D assignment may be TRBD1 or TRBD2 (5 bases each). This CDR3 contains 15 residues. Germline CDR1 is ENHRY and CDR2 is SYGVKD. The CDR3 is CAMLRGPIPQVTQYF. In DNA form, the CDR3 reads TGTGCCATGCTGAGGGGCCCCATACCTCAAGTGACCCAGTACTTC.

The sample holds many counts of this clonotype. The chain has TRBV7-2 and TRBJ1-2; 12 positions match TRBD1. Per the germline V gene, CDR1 is SGHTA and CDR2 is FQGNSA. V shed 5 bases, J shed 6 bases, and the junction held 7 bases outside the gene matches. The CDR3 is 15 amino acids. DNA for the CDR3: TGTGCCAGCAGCCCGGGGACAGGGGGCGGCGATGGCTACACCTTC. It translates to CASSPGTGGGDGYTF.

This clonotype was seen a handful of times. This chain links TRBV6-5 with TRBJ1-2; TRBD1 is a possible D gene (6 bases). Trimming took 6 bases from V and 4 from J, leaving 12 bases between them. CDR3 length: 13 residues. Per the germline V gene, CDR1 is MNHEY and CDR2 is SVGAGI. CDR3 nucleotide sequence: TGTGCCAGCAGCTACAGGGATGGCTATGGCTACACCTTC. Translation gives CASSYRDGYGYTF.

This clonotype appeared many times. The gene calls are TRBV27 and TRBJ2-3; TRBD1 might be the D (6 bases). Trimming took 3 bases from V and 1 from J, leaving 8 bases between them. This CDR3 region has 14 residues. Per germline, CDR1 MNHEY and CDR2 SMNVEV (reference sequence). CDR3: CASSLSGGTDTQYF. CDR3 nucleotide sequence: TGTGCCAGCAGTTTGTCAGGGGGCACAGATACGCAGTATTTT.

This clonotype has ten or more counts. V and J are TRBV7-8 and TRBJ2-1, with 9 bases that match TRBD2. V was clipped by 1 base and J by 5 bases; unmatched bases: 6. CDR1 is SGHVS, CDR2 FQNEAQ, per germline. The length of the CDR3 is 16 residues. CDR3 sequence: CASSLVTSGGDNEQFF. In DNA form, the CDR3 reads TGTGCCAGCAGCTTAGTGACTAGCGGAGGCGACAATGAGCAGTTCTTC.

V usage is TRBV6-5 and J usage is TRBJ1-4; D is unclear. CDR1 and CDR2 (germline): MNHEY, SVGAGI. Trimming stripped 3 bases from V and 5 bases from J, with 10 bases between. The CDR3 is made up of 14 amino acids. CDR3 nucleotides: TGTGCCAGCAGTTATTACAGCTCAAATGAAAAACTGTTTTTT. This codes for CASSYYSSNEKLFF.

This clonotype was observed many times. The V gene is TRBV24-1, the J gene TRBJ2-3, with 9 bases lining up with TRBD2. The trim removed 4 bases at V and 2 bases at J, leaving 6 bases unmatched. This CDR3 has 16 amino acids. Germline V gives CDR1 KGHDR, CDR2 SFDVKD. The DNA for the CDR3 is TGTGCCACCAGTGAACCCGGGACTAGCATCACAGATACGCAGTATTTT. It is translated as CATSEPGTSITDTQYF.

The table lists this clonotype with many counts. In DNA, the CDR3 is TGTGCCAGCAGTCAACTAGGGACGTCCCAAGAGACCCAGTACTTC. Translating gives CASSQLGTSQETQYF. The rearrangement uses TRBV12-3 or TRBV12-4 and TRBJ2-5, with D possibly being TRBD1 or TRBD2 (5 bases each). Trimming shortened V by 5 bases and J by 1 base, and 14 bases separated the two germline ends. This CDR3 contains 15 residues.

This clonotype was seen many times. The J gene is TRBJ2-4, the V gene TRBV14, with 8 nucleotides matching TRBD2. The germline gives CDR1 SGHDN, CDR2 FVKESK. V lost 0 bases and J lost 1; bases outside the gene matches: 8. The CDR3 extends over 18 amino acids. Here the CDR3 reads CASSQEWAPGGAKNIQYF. CDR3 nucleotide sequence: TGTGCCAGCAGCCAAGAGTGGGCTCCGGGGGGGGCCAAAAACATTCAGTACTTC.

This clonotype has ten or more counts. This chain links TRBV7-9 with TRBJ2-7; D may correspond to TRBD1 or TRBD2 (6 bases each). This CDR3 is built from 14 residues. Trimming cost V 5 bases and J 4 bases, with 15 bases left between them. The germline CDR1 and CDR2 sequences are SEHNR and FQNEAQ (reference sequence). Here the CDR3 DNA reads TGTGCCAGCAGCCCTCCTGGGGGGCGTTACGAGCAGTACTTC. Amino acids: CASSPPGGRYEQYF.

This clonotype occurred many times. CDR3 protein: CASSLIEDRAYGYTF. DNA of the CDR3: TGCGCCAGCAGCCTTATCGAGGACAGGGCCTATGGCTACACCTTC. This chain links TRBV4-3 with TRBJ1-2; 8 positions match TRBD1. V gave up 4 bases and J gave up 4 bases; unmatched junction bases: 8. The CDR3 loop spans 15 amino acids. The V gene's germline CDR1 is LGHNA and CDR2 YSLEER.

This clonotype was counted ten times or more. The rearrangement joins TRBV19 to TRBJ2-1; a possible D gene is TRBD2 (5 bases). There are 14 residues in the CDR3. Germline loops: CDR1 LNHDA, CDR2 SQIVND (reference sequence). V dropped 1 base and J dropped 8 bases, with 12 bases sitting between them. CDR3 nucleotides: TGTGCCAGTAGTATAGGGGGAGTTATCGATGAGCAGTTCTTC. It encodes CASSIGGVIDEQFF. The whole variable domain, remainder taken from reference TRBV19 and TRBJ2-1, is DGGITQSPKYLFRKEGQNVTLSCEQNLNHDAMYWYRQDPGQGLRLIYYSQIVNDFQKGDIAEGYSVSREKKESFPLTVTSAQKNPTAFYLCASSIGGVIDEQFFGPGTRLTVL.

This clonotype was seen repeatedly, ten times or more. The chain is built from TRBV5-1 and TRBJ2-1; 14 bases are a match to TRBD2. Germline CDR1 and CDR2: SGHRS and YFSETQ. This CDR3 region has 21 residues. J lost 0 bases, V lost 4 bases, and 15 bases had no gene match. The CDR3 coding sequence is TGCGCCAGCAGCCCGACCCCCCTGGGACTAGCGGGAGACCACTCCTACAATGAGCAGTTCTTC. It codes for CASSPTPLGLAGDHSYNEQFF.